These 2 T cell receptor beta chains came from one sample sequenced in a study of blood T cells in healthy people across ages. A J-beta primer mix and a sample-barcoded 5' primer were used in a second PCR of about 7 to 12 cycles. TCRdb called the 5' RACE reads again in MiXCR, with one record for every CDR3 protein. This sample has 700,000 to 950,000 distinct CDR3 sequences; 58% occur once, and the top ten carry about 20%. The sequenced sample was blood. These receptors all stem from a man younger than 40 in good health.

This chain connects TRBV2 to TRBJ2-1, with TRBD2 as a possible D gene (5 bases). Germline V gene sequence: CDR1 SNHLY, CDR2 FYNNEI. This CDR3 is 11 amino acids long. Trimming took off 5 bases at V and 15 bases at J, with 14 bases between the two ends. CDR3 protein: CASSTDYRRFF. The CDR3, as DNA: TGTGCCAGCAGTACCGACTACCGGAGGTTCTTC.

This rearrangement joins TRBV7-2 to TRBJ2-1; maybe TRBD2 (6 bases). The germline V gene has CDR1 SGHTA and CDR2 FQGNSA. The CDR3 has 13 amino acids. With 5 bases removed from V and 10 bases from J, the gap between germline ends came to 15 bases. CDR3 loop: CASSPFYGGEQFF. The CDR3 DNA sequence: TGTGCCAGCAGCCCCTTTTATGGGGGGGAGCAGTTCTTC.